Presented here are 14 T cell receptor beta chains from one specimen sequenced in a study of memory CD4+ T cells and cytomegalovirus serostatus. The table came from immunoSEQ multiplex PCR; TCRdb's copy has only in-frame clones and leaves some out. The repertoire has more than 35,000 clones, roughly 85% of them found once; the top ten carry approximately 5.3%. The sort gate was single viable CD3+CD4+CD8-CD45RO+ cells for memory CD4+ T cells. Sequences were obtained from memory CD4+ T cells from blood. The receptors were gathered from an adult in good health and CMV-seropositive.

With respect to this clone: The same CDR3 is also encoded by other DNA sequences in this sample. This chain connects TRBV19 to TRBJ1-5, with 7 bases matching TRBD1. The CDR3 spans 16 residues. V dropped 5 bases and J dropped 0; count of bases not matched to a gene: 7. The germline V gene has CDR1 LNHDA and CDR2 SQIVND (reference sequence). CDR3 in DNA: TGTGCCAGTAGTCCTAGGACAGGATATAGCAATCAGCCCCAGCATTTT. Protein product: CASSPRTGYSNQPQHF.

The rearrangement joins TRBV18 to TRBJ1-5, with 7 nucleotides matching TRBD1. Germline V gives CDR1 KGHSH, CDR2 LQKENI. The CDR3 has 16 amino acids. V was pared by 2 bases and J by 4 bases, with 8 bases of the junction left unmatched. The chain's CDR3 is CASSPGPTGNNQPQHF. The CDR3 DNA follows: TGTGCCAGCTCACCAGGACCGACAGGGAATAATCAGCCCCAGCATTTT.

This clone was counted once. CDR3 residues: CASSLGTGGAAGNTIYF. For the CDR3, the DNA is TGTGCCAGCAGCCTCGGGACAGGGGGCGCAGCGGGAAACACCATATATTTT. The V gene is TRBV9, the J gene TRBJ1-3, with 12 bases lining up with TRBD1. Germline V gene data show CDR1 as SGDLS and CDR2 as YYNGEE. The junction had 9 bases not matched to a gene; V was cut back by 4 bases and J by 4 bases. The CDR3 runs 17 residues. The complete variable domain, with remaining parts taken from reference TRBV9 and TRBJ1-3, reads DSGVTQTPKHLITATGQRVTLRCSPRSGDLSVYWYQQSLDQGLQFLIQYYNGEERAKGNILERFSAQQFPDLHSELNLSSLELGDSALYFCASSLGTGGAAGNTIYFGEGSWLTVV.

The chain combines TRBV7-2 with TRBJ2-7, with 8 bases lining up with TRBD1. CDR3 length: 18 residues. Germline V gene sequence: CDR1 SGHTA, CDR2 FQGNSA. V lost 5 bases, J lost 1 base, and 16 bases stayed unmatched. DNA for the CDR3: TGTGCCAGCAGCACGACCCGGGACAGGCTGTCTTTATCCTACGAGCAGTACTTC. As protein: CASSTTRDRLSLSYEQYF.

V usage is TRBV5-1 and J usage is TRBJ2-7; D is perhaps TRBD1 (5 bases). The CDR3 sequence is 13 residues long. Per germline, CDR1 SGHRS and CDR2 YFSETQ. V lost 2 bases to trimming and J lost 0 bases, with 6 bases between them. The CDR3 DNA reads TGCGCCAGCAGCTTCCAGGGCTCCTACGAGCAGTACTTC. Protein sequence: CASSFQGSYEQYF.

There are a few counts of this clone. The rearrangement uses TRBV4-1 and TRBJ2-3; D call uncertain. The CDR3 extends over 13 amino acids. V shed 2 bases and J shed 5 bases, with 8 bases lying between them. The V gene's germline CDR1 is MGHRA and CDR2 YSYEKL. DNA for the CDR3: TGCGCCAGCAGCCAATCCAGAGTAGATACGCAGTATTTT. Translating it yields CASSQSRVDTQYF.

The rearrangement joins TRBV7-2 to TRBJ2-1; 10 positions match TRBD1. CDR1 and CDR2 (germline): SGHTA, FQGNSA. The CDR3 is 15 amino acids. Germline trimming cut 5 bases from V and 2 bases from J; bases unmatched to any gene: 3. For the CDR3, the DNA is TGTGCCAGCAGCCCGGACAGGGGGGCCTACAATGAGCAGTTCTTC. It encodes CASSPDRGAYNEQFF.

This chain links TRBV4-3 with TRBJ1-2, with a possible D match to TRBD1 (5 bases). Germline CDR1 reads LGHNA; CDR2 reads YSLEER. V was clipped by 0 bases and J by 8 bases, with 25 bases between them. This CDR3 region has 18 residues. CDR3 loop: CASSQDLAFGRGRVGYTF. The CDR3 coding sequence is TGCGCCAGCAGCCAAGATCTCGCCTTTGGGAGGGGAAGGGTGGGCTACACCTTC.

The gene calls are TRBV6-6 and TRBJ1-2; unclear D gene. Germline loops: CDR1 MNHNY, CDR2 SVGAGI (reference sequence). V lost 6 bases and J 5 bases, leaving 13 bases between the germline ends. The CDR3 spans 13 residues. In DNA, the CDR3 is TGTGCCAGCAGGAGGCAGATTCTTTATGGCTACACCTTC. Amino acids: CASRRQILYGYTF.

This chain joins TRBV27 and TRBJ2-3; tentatively, D is TRBD1 or TRBD2 (5 bases each). V was trimmed by 5 bases and J by 2 bases, leaving 14 bases between them. The CDR3 consists of 15 residues. Germline V gives CDR1 MNHEY, CDR2 SMNVEV (reference sequence). Here the CDR3 reads CASSRGPEDTDTQYF. CDR3 nucleotide sequence: TGTGCCAGCAGTCGGGGACCCGAGGACACAGATACGCAGTATTTT.

The chain is built from TRBV19 and TRBJ1-2; maybe TRBD1 (5 bases). Germline V gene lookup returns CDR1 LNHDA and CDR2 SQIVND (reference sequence). Trimming removed 6 bases at V and 2 bases at J, with 19 bases between. This CDR3 has 16 amino acids. The CDR3 protein is CASRGAGYLANYGYTF. The CDR3 DNA is TGTGCCAGTAGAGGGGCGGGGTACCTGGCCAACTATGGCTACACCTTC. Full variable domain (missing parts from reference TRBV19 and TRBJ1-2): DGGITQSPKYLFRKEGQNVTLSCEQNLNHDAMYWYRQDPGQGLRLIYYSQIVNDFQKGDIAEGYSVSREKKESFPLTVTSAQKNPTAFYLCASRGAGYLANYGYTFGSGTRLTVV.

The chain is built from TRBV19 and TRBJ1-1, with D perhaps TRBD1 (5 bases). Germline V gene lookup returns CDR1 LNHDA and CDR2 SQIVND (reference sequence). The CDR3 covers 12 residues. Trimming shortened V by 4 bases and J by 4 bases, and 7 bases separated the two germline ends. The CDR3 loop is CASSKRGTEAFF. CDR3 nucleotides: TGTGCCAGTAGTAAAAGGGGCACTGAAGCTTTCTTT.

As DNA, the CDR3 is TGTGCCAGCAGTGAAACGACAGGGTGGACAGATACGCAGTATTTT. Translating gives CASSETTGWTDTQYF. The chain combines TRBV6-1 with TRBJ2-3; 7 bases align to TRBD1. The CDR3 is 15 amino acids. V was pared by 2 bases and J by 3 bases, with 5 bases of the junction left unmatched. Germline CDR1 is MNHNS and CDR2 is SASEGT.

This sequence joins TRBV27 and TRBJ2-2, with D possibly being TRBD1 (6 bases). CDR1 and CDR2 (germline): MNHEY, SMNVEV (reference sequence). Trimming stripped 2 bases from V and 5 bases from J, with 12 bases between. The CDR3 is made up of 15 amino acids. The CDR3 loop reads CASSLAFRGTGELFF. CDR3 sequence (DNA): TGTGCCAGCAGTTTAGCCTTCAGGGGAACCGGGGAGCTGTTTTTT.